This TCR beta chain was captured by sequencing in a study of T cells in Graves' hyperthyroidism and ophthalmopathy. General study findings and limits: A model of 13 V-J pairs discriminated ophthalmopathy from stable hyperthyroidism.

V was trimmed by 2 bases and J by 5 bases, leaving 1 base between them. The CDR3 length is 12 residues. This clonotype has a count of ten or more. Its specificity is unknown. RNA transcripts provided the source from which TCR beta CDR3 regions were amplified. Primed by the HTBI set, a first-round RT-PCR was run on the TCR CDR3. TCRdb called the multiplex PCR reads again in MiXCR, with one record for every CDR3 protein. The sample holds around 560,000 distinct CDR3 sequences, 15% to 20% seen once. Based on clinical symptoms, serum thyroxine and TRAb, thyroid ultrasound and orbital computed tomography, diagnoses were reached.

V gene TRBV12-3 or TRBV12-4 combines with J gene TRBJ1-6; D is undetermined. Sequencing was performed on blood. This sequence originates from a woman aged 18-29 years with Graves' hyperthyroidism. CDR3 nucleotide sequence: TGTGCCAGCAGTTTAAATAATTCACCCCTCCACTTT. As protein: CASSLNNSPLHF.